This T cell receptor beta chain was captured in a study of OX40 agonist ivuxolimab in advanced cancers. Study details: From roughly 20 to 85 years was the age range, with a mean of around 56 years, and about 83% were male.

This table comes from immunoSEQ multiplex PCR, and its TCRdb copy is limited to in-frame clones, with some not included. The sample lists some 30,000 clones; roughly 71% were seen once. The CDR3 has 14 amino acids. V was trimmed by 2 bases and J by 6 bases, leaving 13 bases between them. The germline V gene has CDR1 LNHDA and CDR2 SQIVND (reference sequence). Source: CD4+ or CD8+ T cells sorted from blood, taken in a trial of the OX40 agonist ivuxolimab. This clonotype originated in an adult with an advanced solid tumor such as melanoma, head and neck, liver or kidney cancer. The chain is built from TRBV19 and TRBJ1-1; a possible D gene is TRBD1 (5 bases). This CDR3 reads CASSILEGRAEAFF. The CDR3 coding sequence is TGTGCCAGTAGTATATTGGAGGGGCGGGCTGAAGCTTTCTTT.